The 24 T cell receptor beta chains in this list originate from one sample, sequenced in a study of stem cell transplantation in POMP-related autoinflammatory disease. Repertoires were generated with immunoSEQ multiplex PCR, while TCRdb's copy carries only in-frame clones and drops some. Of approximately 23,000 clones listed, around 86% were seen once; the top ten hold over 2.5%. This specimen consisted of CD4+ T cells from PBMCs, obtained before stem cell transplantation. Receptors were obtained from a human donor with POMP-related autoinflammation and immune dysregulation (PRAID).

V usage is TRBV6-5 and J usage is TRBJ2-7; 11 positions agree with TRBD2. V trimming: 7 bases; J trimming: 3 bases; junction bases outside the gene matches: 8. The CDR3 length is 15 residues. The germline gives CDR1 MNHEY, CDR2 SVGAGI. Here the CDR3 DNA reads TGTGCCAGCAAACAGCTGGGACTAGCGGACTACGAGCAGTACTTC. It specifies CASKQLGLADYEQYF.

This clone appeared a few times. The V call is TRBV7-9, the J call TRBJ1-6; 7 bases align to TRBD1. J lost 7 bases, V lost 4 bases, and 7 bases had no gene match. Germline assignment: CDR1 SEHNR and CDR2 FQNEAQ (reference sequence). CDR3 size: 15 residues. In DNA form, the CDR3 reads TGTGCCAGCAGCTCAGGGGGGGTCCCGAATTCACCCCTCCACTTT. This translates into CASSSGGVPNSPLHF.

This clone was detected a few times. This chain joins TRBV19 and TRBJ1-2; tentatively, D is TRBD1 (5 bases). V was trimmed by 8 bases and J by 7 bases, leaving 17 bases between them. The CDR3 consists of 13 residues. CDR1 is LNHDA and CDR2 is SQIVND in the germline V gene (reference sequence). CDR3 sequence: CASLPGSRAGYTF. CDR3 DNA: TGTGCCAGTCTCCCCGGGAGCAGGGCTGGCTACACCTTC.

This rearrangement joins TRBV6-1 to TRBJ1-2, with a weak D call TRBD1 (5 bases). Trimming cost V 2 bases and J 4 bases, with 17 bases left between them. CDR1 is MNHNS and CDR2 is SASEGT in the germline V gene. The CDR3 contains 16 residues. CDR3 residues: CASSEWGVQISYGYTF. CDR3 DNA sequence: TGTGCCAGCAGTGAATGGGGGGTACAGATCTCCTATGGCTACACCTTC.

V and J are TRBV5-1 and TRBJ1-1; a weak D match, TRBD1 (6 bases). This CDR3 comprises 14 residues. The V end was cut by 5 bases, the J end by 3 bases, with 14 bases between. Germline-derived CDR1 and CDR2 are SGHRS and YFSETQ. The CDR3 DNA follows: TGCGCCAGCAGTAGGGGGGGCGTGGACACTGAAGCTTTCTTT. This codes for CASSRGGVDTEAFF.

This clone was observed once. The chain links TRBV7-2 to TRBJ2-1, with D unresolved. Germline CDR1 is SGHTA and CDR2 is FQGNSA. V lost 1 base, J lost 7 bases, and 8 bases lay in between. CDR3 size: 13 residues. The CDR3 region is CASSLVAGNEQFF. CDR3 nucleotide sequence: TGTGCCAGCAGCTTAGTGGCCGGGAATGAGCAGTTCTTC.

The chain combines TRBV15 with TRBJ2-2; D is uncertain. The CDR3 is 16 amino acids. CDR1 is LNHNV, CDR2 YYDKDF, per germline (reference sequence). V lost 1 base, J lost 2 bases, and 11 bases lay in between. The CDR3 sequence: CATSRGRGPNTGELFF. The CDR3 nucleotides are TGTGCCACCAGCAGAGGTCGCGGACCTAACACCGGGGAGCTGTTTTTT.

This rearrangement joins TRBV12-5 to TRBJ1-1, with TRBD1 matching 12 bases. Germline V gene data show CDR1 as LGHNT and CDR2 as FRNRAP. The CDR3 has 16 amino acids. After removal of 4 bases from V and 4 bases from J, the junction contained 7 bases not matched to a gene. CDR3 nucleotides: TGTGCTAGTGGTTGGGGGACAGGGGGCTCTGGCACTGAAGCTTTCTTT. Its translation: CASGWGTGGSGTEAFF.

The chain recombines TRBV5-4 with TRBJ1-5, with D possibly matching TRBD1 (5 bases). Germline values: CDR1 SGHNT, CDR2 YYREEE (reference sequence). The CDR3 is made up of 13 amino acids. V lost 4 bases, J lost 5 bases, and 10 bases lay in between. The DNA of the CDR3 is TGTGCCAGCAGCCGGGACGGAGATCAGCCCCAGCATTTT. Translating gives CASSRDGDQPQHF.

This chain links TRBV5-4 with TRBJ1-1, with 7 positions matching TRBD1. Germline CDR1 reads SGHNT; CDR2 reads YYREEE (reference sequence). V trimming: 2 bases; J trimming: 2 bases; junction bases outside the gene matches: 6. The CDR3 has 15 residues. CDR3 amino acids: CASSLRQGANTEAFF. The CDR3 bases are TGTGCCAGCAGCTTAAGACAGGGAGCCAACACTGAAGCTTTCTTT. Complete variable domain (other parts from reference TRBV5-4 and TRBJ1-1): ETGVTQSPTHLIKTRGQQVTLRCSSQSGHNTVSWYQQALGQGPQFIFQYYREEENGRGNFPPRFSGLQFPNYSSELNVNALELDDSALYLCASSLRQGANTEAFFGQGTRLTVV.

J is TRBJ2-5 and V is TRBV9; a possible D gene is TRBD2 (6 bases). Trimming cost V 0 bases and J 4 bases, with 13 bases left between them. The CDR3 has 15 amino acids. Germline V gene data show CDR1 as SGDLS and CDR2 as YYNGEE. CDR3 in amino acids: CASSVGPSESETQYF. The CDR3, as DNA: TGTGCCAGCAGCGTAGGTCCTAGCGAGTCAGAGACCCAGTACTTC.

This rearrangement joins TRBV10-3 to TRBJ2-3, with D perhaps matching TRBD2 (5 bases). Trimming pared 3 bases from V and 2 bases from J, leaving 15 bases between. The CDR3 extends over 16 amino acids. Germline V CDR1 and CDR2: ENHRY, SYGVKD. The CDR3 region has the DNA TGTGCCATCAGTGAAGTTTCGAGCGGCCCCACAGATACGCAGTATTTT. Amino acids: CAISEVSSGPTDTQYF.

The gene calls are TRBV6-5 and TRBJ1-1; D remains ambiguous. This CDR3 contains 14 residues. Germline V gene lookup returns CDR1 MNHEY and CDR2 SVGAGI. V was clipped by 8 bases and J by 5 bases, with 18 bases between them. The CDR3 sequence is CASRHGQAATEAFF. The DNA of the CDR3 is TGTGCCAGCCGCCACGGCCAGGCCGCAACTGAAGCTTTCTTT.

This clone was seen a few times. The chain joins TRBV7-9 to TRBJ2-7; 7 bases map to TRBD2. After removal of 2 bases from V and 3 bases from J, the junction contained 13 bases not matched to a gene. Per the germline V gene, CDR1 is SEHNR and CDR2 is FQNEAQ (reference sequence). The CDR3 extends over 17 amino acids. The CDR3 sequence is CASSLYAGRGVSYEQYF. DNA for the CDR3: TGTGCCAGCAGCTTATATGCAGGGAGGGGAGTGAGCTACGAGCAGTACTTC.

The chain has TRBV19 and TRBJ1-5, with a weak D call TRBD1 (6 bases). V was trimmed by 6 bases and J by 0 bases, leaving 18 bases between them. The germline gives CDR1 LNHDA, CDR2 SQIVND (reference sequence). This CDR3 spans 17 amino acids. CDR3 loop: CASSRVRDTHSNQPQHF. The CDR3 DNA reads TGTGCCAGTAGCCGAGTTCGGGACACCCATAGCAATCAGCCCCAGCATTTT. Complete variable domain (other parts from reference TRBV19 and TRBJ1-5): DGGITQSPKYLFRKEGQNVTLSCEQNLNHDAMYWYRQDPGQGLRLIYYSQIVNDFQKGDIAEGYSVSREKKESFPLTVTSAQKNPTAFYLCASSRVRDTHSNQPQHFGDGTRLSIL.

This sequence joins TRBV27 and TRBJ2-3; 10 nucleotides agree with TRBD2. In germline, CDR1 is MNHEY, CDR2 SMNVEV (reference sequence). The CDR3 contains 15 residues. Trimming removed 8 bases from V and 4 bases from J; junction bases left unmatched: 9. The CDR3 DNA sequence: TGTGCCAGCTCCTTAGCGGGAGGCGTCCCAGATACGCAGTATTTT. Protein: CASSLAGGVPDTQYF.

This clone was counted only a few times. The V call is TRBV5-1, the J call TRBJ2-7, with D uncertain. The CDR3 has 12 amino acids. Trimming pared 0 bases from V and 4 bases from J, leaving 5 bases between. Germline V gene lookup returns CDR1 SGHRS and CDR2 YFSETQ. The CDR3 is CASSLGGYEQYF. DNA of the CDR3: TGCGCCAGCAGCTTGGGAGGATACGAGCAGTACTTC.

The J gene is TRBJ2-5, the V gene TRBV5-4; either TRBD1 or TRBD2 may supply D (6 bases each). The CDR3 has 14 residues. CDR1 SGHNT and CDR2 YYREEE come from the germline V gene (reference sequence). Trimming took 2 bases from V and 5 from J, leaving 13 bases between them. CDR3 residues: CASSFRGVWETQYF. The CDR3 DNA sequence: TGTGCCAGCAGCTTTAGGGGGGTATGGGAGACCCAGTACTTC.

The chain has TRBV7-2 and TRBJ2-5, with TRBD2 matching 7 bases. The germline V gene encodes CDR1 SGHTA and CDR2 FQGNSA. V lost 2 bases to trimming and J lost 3 bases; unmatched junction nucleotides: 3. This CDR3 comprises 14 residues. Here the CDR3 DNA reads TGTGCCAGCAGCTTATGGACTAGAGAAGAGACCCAGTACTTC. Amino acid sequence: CASSLWTREETQYF.

This sequence joins TRBV18 and TRBJ1-4; D unresolved. Germline V lookup: CDR1 KGHSH, CDR2 LQKENI. V shed 6 bases and J shed 6 bases, with 11 bases lying between them. CDR3 length equals 13 residues. The CDR3 here is CASSPNEDEKLFF. CDR3 bases: TGTGCCAGCTCCCCCAACGAGGATGAAAAACTGTTTTTT.

J is TRBJ2-5 and V is TRBV25-1; 10 bases are a match to TRBD1. CDR3 size: 15 residues. In germline, CDR1 is MGHDK, CDR2 SYGVNS. Trimming cost V 5 bases and J 5 bases; bases outside gene matches: 8. CDR3 sequence: CASSFPGQGTETQYF. The CDR3, as DNA: TGTGCCAGCAGTTTCCCGGGACAGGGGACGGAGACCCAGTACTTC. The variable domain in full, completed from reference TRBV25-1 and TRBJ2-5, reads EADIYQTPRYLVIGTGKKITLECSQTMGHDKMYWYQQDPGMELHLIHYSYGVNSTEKGDLSSESTVSRIRTEHFPLTLESARPSHTSQYLCASSFPGQGTETQYFGPGTRLLVL.

The chain links TRBV5-1 to TRBJ2-3; 8 bases match TRBD1. J was trimmed by 2 bases and V by 0 bases; bases with no gene match: 5. Germline CDR1 reads SGHRS; CDR2 reads YFSETQ. This CDR3 comprises 16 residues. CDR3 in amino acids: CASSLGGQGYTDTQYF. In nucleotides, the CDR3 is TGCGCCAGCAGCTTGGGCGGACAGGGTTACACAGATACGCAGTATTTT.

The J gene is TRBJ2-1, the V gene TRBV7-3; 7 bases are a match to TRBD2. After removal of 1 base from V and 10 bases from J, the junction contained 16 bases not matched to a gene. Germline lookup yields CDR1 SGHTA and CDR2 FQGTGA. The CDR3 sequence is 17 residues long. The CDR3 protein is CASSLKGRGGSVPEQFF. CDR3 sequence (DNA): TGTGCCAGCAGCTTAAAGGGTCGGGGCGGGAGCGTCCCAGAGCAGTTCTTC.

This sequence joins TRBV19 and TRBJ1-2; 7 bases line up with TRBD1. CDR3 size: 16 residues. CDR1 LNHDA and CDR2 SQIVND come from the germline V gene (reference sequence). J was trimmed by 4 bases and V by 3 bases; bases with no gene match: 11. The CDR3 is CASSISGTVPLYGYTF. The CDR3 bases are TGTGCCAGTAGTATCTCGGGGACAGTACCGCTCTATGGCTACACCTTC. Combining the CDR3 with reference TRBV19 and TRBJ1-2 gives the whole variable domain DGGITQSPKYLFRKEGQNVTLSCEQNLNHDAMYWYRQDPGQGLRLIYYSQIVNDFQKGDIAEGYSVSREKKESFPLTVTSAQKNPTAFYLCASSISGTVPLYGYTFGSGTRLTVV.